What follows describes a single T cell receptor (beta chain). Antigen: not known. Only in-frame clones appear in the TCRdb table, and some are missing; sequencing was by immunoSEQ multiplex PCR. This repertoire shows about 36,000 clones, approximately 93% found once; its top ten account for about 0.2%. The data derive from a study of graft-versus-host responses after intestinal transplantation. The CDR3 totals 16 residues. Germline assignment: CDR1 SGHNT and CDR2 YENEEA. Germline trimming cut 4 bases from V and 2 bases from J; bases unmatched to any gene: 6. The chain carries TRBV11-3 and TRBJ1-1; TRBD1 matches 11 bases. Sequencing was performed on unstimulated CD4+ T cells sorted from spleen or lymph node cells, taken before transplant. The sequence came from a human donor who was the organ donor for an intestinal transplant. CDR3 bases: TGTGCCAGCAGCTGGAGGACAGGGGGCCATAACACTGAAGCTTTCTTT. This sequence encodes CASSWRTGGHNTEAFF.